This T cell receptor beta chain was sequenced in a study of blood T cell repertoires in COVID-19. About the study: PBMCs, B-cell-depleted T cells, or T cells were the source of the cDNA or gDNA that made up the material.

Germline CDR1 is SGHNT and CDR2 is YENEEA. This CDR3 is built from 12 residues. Deletions cut 3 bases from V and 6 bases from J, with 9 bases between. Authors' analysis steps: Estimated nucleated cell counts came from reference gene primer amplification. The data were produced by immunoSEQ multiplex PCR, yet TCRdb's version contains in-frame clones alone and is incomplete. That table supplies the V and J calls and clone size; D and trimming were determined from the DNA. The sample records some 170,000 clones, roughly 90% being singletons. Sequenced sample: peripheral blood. V usage is TRBV11-3 and J usage is TRBJ2-7; a possible D gene is TRBD2 (5 bases). The clonotype was recovered from a woman aged 45-59 years with acute or convalescent COVID-19. The CDR3 bases are TGTGCCAGCAGCTTCAAAGGGAGCGAGCAGTACTTC. Protein product: CASSFKGSEQYF.